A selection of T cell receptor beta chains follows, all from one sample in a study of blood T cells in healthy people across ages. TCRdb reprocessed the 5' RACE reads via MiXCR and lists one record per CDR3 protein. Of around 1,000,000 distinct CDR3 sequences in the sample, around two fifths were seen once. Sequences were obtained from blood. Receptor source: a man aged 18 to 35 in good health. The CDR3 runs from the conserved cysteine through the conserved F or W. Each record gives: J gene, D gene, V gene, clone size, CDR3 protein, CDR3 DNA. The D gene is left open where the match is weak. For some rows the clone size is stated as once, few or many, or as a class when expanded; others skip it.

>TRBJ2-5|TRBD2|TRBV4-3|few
CASSQEPRRLAGDRETQYF
TGCGCCAGCAGCCAAGAGCCACGAAGACTAGCGGGGGATCGTGAGACCCAGTACTTC
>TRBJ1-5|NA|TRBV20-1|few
CSANRGVGVQPQHF
TGCAGTGCTAACCGGGGGGTGGGGGTTCAGCCCCAGCATTTT
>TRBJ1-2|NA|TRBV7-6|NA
CASSLGGPFYGCTF
TGTGCCAGCAGCTTAGGGGGGCCGTTCTATGGCTGCACCTTC
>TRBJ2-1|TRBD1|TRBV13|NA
CASSYRTGGYNEQFF
TGTGCCAGCAGCTACCGGACAGGGGGGTACAATGAGCAGTTCTTC
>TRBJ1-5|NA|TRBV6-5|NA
CASSYSRRQMFSNQPQHF
TGTGCCAGCAGTTACTCCCGTCGGCAGATGTTTAGCAATCAGCCCCAGCATTTT
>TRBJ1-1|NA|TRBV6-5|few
CASRQGESEAFF
TGTGCCAGCAGACAGGGAGAATCTGAAGCTTTCTTT
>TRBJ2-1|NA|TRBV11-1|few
CASSPRVISYNEQFF
TGTGCCAGCAGCCCTCGGGTAATCTCCTACAATGAGCAGTTCTTC
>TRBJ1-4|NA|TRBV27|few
CASSPTTNEKLFF
TGTGCCAGCAGTCCTACAACTAATGAAAAACTGTTTTTT
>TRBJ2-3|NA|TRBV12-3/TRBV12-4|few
CASSTNSKDTQYF
TGTGCCAGCAGTACTAACAGCAAAGATACGCAGTATTTT
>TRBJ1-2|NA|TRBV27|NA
CASSSNPNSGYTF
TGTGCCAGCAGTTCCAACCCTAATAGTGGCTACACCTTC
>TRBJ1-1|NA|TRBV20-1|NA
CSASGRVETEAFF
TGCAGTGCTTCTGGCAGGGTGGAAACTGAAGCTTTCTTT
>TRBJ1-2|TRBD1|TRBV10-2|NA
CASTLFEGGMSGYTF
TGCGCCAGCACCCTCTTCGAAGGGGGCATGTCCGGCTACACCTTC
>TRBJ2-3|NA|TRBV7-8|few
CASSLAGLGHPLTDTQYF
TGTGCCAGCAGCTTAGCAGGCTTAGGCCATCCCCTCACAGATACGCAGTATTTT
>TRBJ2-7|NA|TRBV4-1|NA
CASSQDSPGYNEQYF
TGCGCCAGCAGCCAAGATAGCCCAGGATACAATGAGCAGTACTTC
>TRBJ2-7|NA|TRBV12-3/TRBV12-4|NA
CASSAPGETYEQYF
TGTGCCAGCAGTGCCCCGGGAGAGACCTACGAGCAGTACTTC
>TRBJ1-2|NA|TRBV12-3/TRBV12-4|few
CASSLDAVNYGYTF
TGTGCCAGCAGCCTGGACGCGGTGAACTATGGCTACACCTTC
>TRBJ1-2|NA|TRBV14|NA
CASSQDVSLNYGYTF
TGTGCCAGCAGCCAAGATGTAAGCCTGAACTATGGCTACACCTTC
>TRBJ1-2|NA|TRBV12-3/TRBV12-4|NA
CASSLQGIYGYTF
TGTGCCAGCAGTTTACAGGGTATCTATGGCTACACCTTC
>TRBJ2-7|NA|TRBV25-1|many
CASSRLGTYEQYF
TGTGCCAGCAGTCGTCTAGGAACCTACGAGCAGTACTTC
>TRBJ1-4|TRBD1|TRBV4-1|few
CASSQPDRRTPSANEKLFF
TGCGCCAGCAGCCAACCGGACAGGCGAACGCCGTCTGCTAATGAAAAACTGTTTTTT
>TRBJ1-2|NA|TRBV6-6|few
CASTTTQGDGRYGYTF
TGTGCCAGCACCACCACACAGGGCGATGGGCGGTATGGCTACACCTTC
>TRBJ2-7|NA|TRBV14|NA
CASSQYVSSYNEQYF
TGTGCCAGCAGCCAGTACGTGAGCTCCTACAATGAGCAGTACTTC
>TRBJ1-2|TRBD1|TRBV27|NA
CASAPRTGGNYGYTF
TGTGCCAGCGCACCTCGGACAGGGGGCAACTATGGCTACACCTTC
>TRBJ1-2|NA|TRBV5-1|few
CASSLVILGDSGYTF
TGCGCCAGCAGCTTGGTTATTTTGGGGGATTCGGGCTACACCTTC
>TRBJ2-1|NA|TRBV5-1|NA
CASSLIRNEQFF
TGCGCCAGCAGCTTAATTAGGAATGAGCAGTTCTTC
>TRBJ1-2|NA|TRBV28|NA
CASSWESYGYTF
TGTGCCAGCAGTTGGGAATCTTATGGCTACACCTTC
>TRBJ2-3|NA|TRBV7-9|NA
CASSFFSRVKADTQYF
TGTGCCAGCAGCTTCTTCTCCAGGGTTAAGGCAGATACGCAGTATTTT
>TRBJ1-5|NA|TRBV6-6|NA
CASSSRGEGNRPQHF
TGTGCCAGCAGTTCGCGGGGGGAAGGCAATCGGCCCCAGCATTTT
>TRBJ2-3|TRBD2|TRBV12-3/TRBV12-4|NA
CASSSRTSGDTGTQYF
TGTGCCAGCAGTTCTCGGACTAGCGGGGACACAGGTACGCAGTATTTT
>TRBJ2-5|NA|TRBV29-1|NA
CGVVQDQETQYF
TGCGGCGTTGTCCAGGACCAAGAGACCCAGTACTTC
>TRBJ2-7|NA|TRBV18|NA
CASSPRLEYEQYF
TGTGCCAGCTCACCACGTCTGGAGTACGAGCAGTACTTC
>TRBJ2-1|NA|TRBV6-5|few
CASSYSTLYNEQFF
TGTGCCAGCAGTTACTCGACCTTGTACAATGAGCAGTTCTTC
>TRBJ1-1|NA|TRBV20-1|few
CSAARRGTEAFF
TGCAGTGCTGCCCGGCGGGGGACTGAAGCTTTCTTT
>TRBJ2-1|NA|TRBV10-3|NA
CAISATGLERRDWTYNEQFF
TGTGCCATCAGTGCTACCGGGCTCGAAAGGCGGGACTGGACCTACAATGAGCAGTTCTTC
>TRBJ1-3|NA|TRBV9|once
CASSEGGRTSGNTIYF
TGTGCCAGCAGCGAAGGGGGACGAACCTCTGGAAACACCATATATTTT